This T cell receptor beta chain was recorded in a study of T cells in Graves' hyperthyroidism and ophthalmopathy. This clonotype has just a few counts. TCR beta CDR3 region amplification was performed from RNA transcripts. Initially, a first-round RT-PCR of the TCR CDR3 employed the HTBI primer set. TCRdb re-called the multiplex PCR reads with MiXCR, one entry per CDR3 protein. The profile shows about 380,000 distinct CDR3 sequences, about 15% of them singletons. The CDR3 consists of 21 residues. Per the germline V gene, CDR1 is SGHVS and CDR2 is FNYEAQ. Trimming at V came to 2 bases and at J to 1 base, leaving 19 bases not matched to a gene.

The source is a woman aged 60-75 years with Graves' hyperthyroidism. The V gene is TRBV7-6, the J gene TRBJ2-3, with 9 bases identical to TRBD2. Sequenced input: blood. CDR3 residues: CASSLNHPASGIFSGTDTQYF. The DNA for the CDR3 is TGTGCCAGCAGCTTAAACCACCCAGCTAGCGGGATTTTTTCCGGCACAGATACGCAGTATTTT.